Listed here are 9 T cell receptor beta chains from one sample, sequenced in a study of post-analysis software for immune sequencing data (dated by TCRdb to between 2014 and 2017). Overall study outcomes, separate from this receptor: Four to six TRBV segments, including TRBV5-6, TRBV5-1 and TRBV20-1, were significantly more frequent in patients than controls.

No cognate antigen is known for these TCRs. Libraries were constructed by PCR. The run used an Illumina HiSeq 2500. To reduce PCR and sequencing biases, unique molecular identifiers were incorporated into the TCR beta cDNA libraries. Through fastp at Q25 and MiXCR, TCRdb rebuilt clones from the public reads, retaining in-frame beta chains. CDR3 protein duplicates are merged, each entry listing the most common genes and DNA. This sample comprises hundreds of thousands of distinct CDR3 sequences, around 53% of them detected only once. The ten largest clonotypes hold roughly 4.4% of the sample. Sequencing input: blood. The receptors shown here come from a girl between 5 and 17 years old with multiple sclerosis.

This clonotype occurred many times. The rearrangement links TRBV29-1 to TRBJ2-3, with D perhaps given as TRBD1 or TRBD2 (5 bases each). V lost 6 bases and J lost 1, with 11 bases in between. Germline loops: CDR1 SQVTM, CDR2 ANQGSEA. This CDR3 has 13 amino acids. As DNA, the CDR3 is TGCAGCGTCCTGACGGGGCGCACAGATACGCAGTATTTT. Amino acids: CSVLTGRTDTQYF.

The chain employs TRBV7-3 and TRBJ2-3; 7 nucleotides line up with TRBD2. The CDR3 spans 14 residues. Germline-derived CDR1 and CDR2 are SGHTA and FQGTGA. V lost 3 bases, J lost 4 bases, and 4 bases stayed unmatched. This chain's CDR3 is CASSFSSGADTQYF. The CDR3 bases are TGTGCCAGCAGCTTCTCCAGCGGGGCAGATACGCAGTATTTT.

The V call is TRBV3-1, the J call TRBJ2-1, with 8 bases matching TRBD2. The CDR3 loop spans 19 amino acids. Trimming removed 2 bases from V and 2 bases from J; junction bases left unmatched: 14. The V gene's germline CDR1 is LGHDT and CDR2 YNNKEL (reference sequence). As DNA, the CDR3 is TGTGCCAGCAGCCAACTTGCTCTCAACGTGCGGGGGGCCTACAATGAGCAGTTCTTC. Amino acids: CASSQLALNVRGAYNEQFF.

The rearrangement links TRBV7-9 to TRBJ1-2; 8 nucleotides match TRBD1. J was trimmed by 1 base and V by 5 bases; bases with no gene match: 9. Germline assignment: CDR1 SEHNR and CDR2 FQNEAQ (reference sequence). The CDR3 is 16 amino acids. The CDR3 DNA follows: TGTGCCAGCAGCGGATCGGGACAGGACCTTAACTATGGCTACACCTTC. It codes for CASSGSGQDLNYGYTF.

V and J are TRBV4-2 and TRBJ1-1; TRBD1 matches at 8 bases. In germline, CDR1 is LGHNA, CDR2 YNFKEQ. Trimming took 4 bases from V and 1 from J; bases not matched to a gene: 2. There are 14 residues in the CDR3. This CDR3 is CASSLQGENTEAFF. The CDR3 DNA sequence: TGTGCCAGCAGCCTACAGGGGGAGAACACTGAAGCTTTCTTT.

The chain combines TRBV29-1 with TRBJ2-1; 9 nucleotides align to TRBD1. The J call could be wrong; TRBJ2-7 is a better fit for the DNA end. Germline CDR1 is SQVTM and CDR2 is ANQGSEA. The CDR3 is 14 residues long. CDR3 coding DNA: TGCAGCGTGGGGGGACAGGGAACCCACAATGAGCAGTACTTC. This translates into CSVGGQGTHNEQYF.

V is TRBV7-9 and J is TRBJ2-1; 9 bases agree with TRBD2. Germline-derived CDR1 and CDR2 are SEHNR and FQNEAQ (reference sequence). The J segment lost 10 bases and the V segment lost 5 bases, leaving 6 bases of the junction unmatched. This CDR3 has 13 amino acids. The CDR3 loop is CASSPLAGTEQFF. CDR3 bases: TGTGCCAGCAGCCCCCTAGCGGGAACCGAGCAGTTCTTC. Looking up the rest from reference TRBV7-9 and TRBJ2-1 gives the full variable domain: DTGVSQNPRHKITKRGQNVTFRCDPISEHNRLYWYRQTLGQGPEFLTYFQNEAQLEKSRLLSDRFSAERPKGSFSTLEIQRTEQGDSAMYLCASSPLAGTEQFFGPGTRLTVL.

In its sample, this clonotype was seen once. The junction shows a germline mismatch at one end, possibly a read error. The chain employs TRBV5-1 and TRBJ1-1, with D uncertain. The CDR3 has 13 residues. Germline V gene data show CDR1 as SGHRS and CDR2 as YFSETQ. The CDR3 DNA reads TGTGCCAGCAACCTGGGCACATGCACTGAAGCTTTCTTT. Protein sequence: CASNLGTCTEAFF.

This clonotype has a handful of counts. The V gene is TRBV13, the J gene TRBJ2-7; TRBD1 matches 7 bases. Germline V gene data show CDR1 as PRHDT and CDR2 as FYEKMQ (reference sequence). The CDR3 has 16 amino acids. V dropped 5 bases and J dropped 3; count of bases not matched to a gene: 13. CDR3 nucleotide sequence: TGTGCCAGCAGCCAATTAACGGACAGGACTGACTACGAGCAGTACTTC. Residues: CASSQLTDRTDYEQYF.